This entry features one TCR beta chain sequence. The method was immunoSEQ multiplex PCR; TCRdb's version includes in-frame clones alone and lacks a portion of them. The sample has fewer than 250,000 clones, more than 70% seen once. These data come from a study of blood T cell repertoires in COVID-19. Turning to the study itself: T cells, B-cell-depleted T cells, or PBMCs provided the cDNA or gDNA that served as material.

This TCR came from a woman between 18 and 30 years old who had recovered from COVID-19. Sequencing was carried out using PBMCs or T cells enriched from blood (not recorded which).

CDR3 nucleotides: TGTGCCAGCAGTGAACCGGCCGGTAGCGGTAATTCACCCCTCCACTTT. Its translation: CASSEPAGSGNSPLHF. This rearrangement joins TRBV6-1 to TRBJ1-6, with D uncertain. Trimming pared 2 bases from V and 6 bases from J, leaving 14 bases between. From germline, CDR1 is MNHNS and CDR2 SASEGT. The CDR3 runs to 16 residues.